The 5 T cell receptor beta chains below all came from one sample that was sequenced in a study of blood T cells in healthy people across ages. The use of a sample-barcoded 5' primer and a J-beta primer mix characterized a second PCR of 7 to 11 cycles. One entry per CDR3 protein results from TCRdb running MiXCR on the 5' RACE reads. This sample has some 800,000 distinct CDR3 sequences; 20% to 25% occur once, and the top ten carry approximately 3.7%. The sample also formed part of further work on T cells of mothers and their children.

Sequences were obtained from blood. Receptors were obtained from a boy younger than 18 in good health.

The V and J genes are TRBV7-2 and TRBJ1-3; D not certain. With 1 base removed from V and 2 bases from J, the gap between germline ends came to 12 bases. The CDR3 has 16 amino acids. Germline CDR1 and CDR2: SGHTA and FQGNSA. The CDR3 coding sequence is TGTGCCAGCAGCTTAGATACCTGGGCAGCTGGAAACACCATATATTTT. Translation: CASSLDTWAAGNTIYF.

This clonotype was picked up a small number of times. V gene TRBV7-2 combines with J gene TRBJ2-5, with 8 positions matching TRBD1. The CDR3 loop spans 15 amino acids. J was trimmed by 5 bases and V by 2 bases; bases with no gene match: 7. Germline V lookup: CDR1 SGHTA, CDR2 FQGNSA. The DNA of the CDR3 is TGTGCCAGCAGCTTATGGCGTACAGGGGGGGAGACCCAGTACTTC. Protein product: CASSLWRTGGETQYF.

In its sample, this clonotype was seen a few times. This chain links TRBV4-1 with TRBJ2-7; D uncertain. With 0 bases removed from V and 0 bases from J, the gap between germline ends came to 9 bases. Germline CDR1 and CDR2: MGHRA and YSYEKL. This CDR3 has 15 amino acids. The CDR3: CASSQDDMVSYEQYF. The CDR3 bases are TGCGCCAGCAGCCAAGACGACATGGTCTCCTACGAGCAGTACTTC.

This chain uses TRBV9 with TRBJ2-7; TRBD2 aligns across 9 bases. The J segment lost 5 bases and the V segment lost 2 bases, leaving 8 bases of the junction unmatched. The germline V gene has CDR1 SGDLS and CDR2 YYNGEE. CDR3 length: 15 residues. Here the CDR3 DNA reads TGTGCCAGCAGCGTTAGCGGGGGAGGGACAAACGAGCAGTACTTC. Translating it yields CASSVSGGGTNEQYF.

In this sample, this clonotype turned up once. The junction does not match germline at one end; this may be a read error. Written as DNA, the CDR3 is TGTGCCCGCAGCGCCCTTCACGAGCAGTACTTC. This encodes CARSALHEQYF. The chain employs TRBV7-9 and TRBJ2-7; D is unclear. CDR3 size: 11 residues. CDR1 is SEHNR, CDR2 FQNEAQ, per germline (reference sequence).